Listed below are T cell receptor beta chains from one sample, sequenced in a study of OX40 agonist ivuxolimab in advanced cancers. Sequencing was performed with immunoSEQ multiplex PCR; in TCRdb, only in-frame clones are kept and a portion is missing. Of 25,000 to 35,000 clones in the sample, roughly 83% were seen once. The sample consisted of CD4+ or CD8+ T cells sorted from blood, taken in a trial of the OX40 agonist ivuxolimab. The receptors stem from an adult with an advanced solid tumor such as melanoma, head and neck, liver or kidney cancer. Each CDR3 is given with its conserved first and last residue. The D gene is left open where the match is weak. Part of the rows lack a size; the others show once, few, many or a class for expanded clones.

J gene | clone size | D gene | V gene | CDR3 protein | CDR3 DNA
TRBJ2-1 | once | - | TRBV25-1 | CASRSWVSSYNEQFF | TGTGCCAGCAGGTCTTGGGTAAGCTCCTACAATGAGCAGTTCTTC
TRBJ2-1 | - | TRBD2 | TRBV6-5 | CASSYGAGATNEQFF | TGTGCCAGCAGTTACGGCGCGGGAGCTACCAATGAGCAGTTCTTC
TRBJ2-1 | - | - | TRBV7-3 | CASSPIPGNEQFF | TGTGCCAGCAGCCCCATCCCGGGGAATGAGCAGTTCTTC
TRBJ1-5 | - | TRBD1 | TRBV5-6 | CASSRRQGAIQPQHF | TGTGCCAGCAGCCGGCGACAGGGAGCCATTCAGCCCCAGCATTTT
TRBJ2-2 | - | - | TRBV7-2 | CASSLSTNLAGTGELFF | TGTGCCAGCAGCTTATCGACCAATTTAGCAGGCACCGGGGAGCTGTTTTTT
TRBJ2-3 | - | - | TRBV29-1 | CSVRSGATDTQYF | TGCAGCGTTAGATCAGGGGCCACAGATACGCAGTATTTT
TRBJ1-1 | - | - | TRBV4-1 | CASSQDRDEYTEAFF | TGCGCCAGCAGCCAAGATCGTGACGAATACACTGAAGCTTTCTTT
TRBJ1-4 | - | TRBD1 | TRBV5-5 | CASSESGTGAEKLFF | TGTGCCAGCAGCGAATCCGGGACAGGGGCTGAAAAACTGTTTTTT
TRBJ1-5 | - | - | TRBV19 | CASSPGSGGQPQHF | TGTGCCAGTAGTCCAGGGTCGGGGGGGCAGCCCCAGCATTTT
TRBJ2-7 | - | - | TRBV9 | CASSVGSGLNYEQYF | TGTGCCAGCAGCGTAGGTTCAGGGCTGAACTACGAGCAGTACTTC
TRBJ1-1 | - | - | TRBV29-1 | CSVGGLYTEAFF | TGCAGCGTTGGAGGGCTGTACACTGAAGCTTTCTTT
TRBJ2-7 | few | TRBD1 | TRBV4-3 | CASSQGDRGDEQYF | TGCGCCAGCAGCCAAGGGGACAGGGGAGACGAGCAGTACTTC
TRBJ1-1 | few | - | TRBV6-5 | CASSSEAEAFF | TGTGCCAGCAGTTCAGAGGCTGAAGCTTTCTTT
TRBJ2-3 | - | - | TRBV27 | CASSFPHSTDTQYF | TGTGCCAGCAGTTTCCCTCATAGCACAGATACGCAGTATTTT
TRBJ1-4 | - | - | TRBV19 | CASSPWGGANEKLFF | TGTGCCAGTAGTCCTTGGGGGGGGGCTAATGAAAAACTGTTTTTT
TRBJ1-2 | - | - | TRBV27 | CASSPTNYGYTF | TGTGCCAGCAGTCCGACAAACTATGGCTACACCTTC
TRBJ1-6 | few | - | TRBV19 | CASKWGQRDSPLHF | TGTGCCAGTAAATGGGGGCAGCGGGATTCACCCCTCCACTTT
TRBJ1-2 | - | - | TRBV4-3 | CASSQDRGDGYTF | TGCGCCAGCAGCCAAGATCGAGGGGATGGCTACACCTTC
TRBJ2-5 | few | - | TRBV19 | CASSISAGAAQETQYF | TGTGCCAGTAGTATATCGGCGGGGGCAGCCCAAGAGACCCAGTACTTC
TRBJ2-5 | - | - | TRBV15 | CATSMTQGAEETQYF | TGTGCCACCAGCATGACCCAAGGGGCCGAAGAGACCCAGTACTTC
TRBJ2-7 | once | - | TRBV9 | CASSVGSAGGHYEQYF | TGTGCCAGCAGCGTAGGAAGTGCCGGGGGCCACTACGAGCAGTACTTC
TRBJ2-3 | - | TRBD2 | TRBV25-1 | CASSESPASGGWDTQYF | TGTGCCAGCAGTGAAAGCCCTGCTAGCGGGGGTTGGGATACGCAGTATTTT
TRBJ2-1 | - | TRBD2 | TRBV19 | CASARLAELNEQFF | TGTGCCAGTGCAAGACTAGCGGAGCTCAATGAGCAGTTCTTC
TRBJ2-5 | - | - | TRBV7-2 | CASSLGGGETQYF | TGTGCCAGCAGCTTAGGCGGTGGCGAGACCCAGTACTTC
TRBJ1-1 | - | - | TRBV11-2 | CASSQRGGNTEAFF | TGTGCCAGCAGCCAGAGGGGGGGGAACACTGAAGCTTTCTTT
TRBJ2-5 | - | - | TRBV7-2 | CASSLGGVQETQYF | TGTGCCAGCAGCTTAGGAGGAGTCCAAGAGACCCAGTACTTC
TRBJ2-7 | - | - | TRBV21-1 | CASSKPGQGSYEQYF | TGTGCCAGCAGCAAACCCGGGCAGGGAAGTTACGAGCAGTACTTC
TRBJ2-5 | once | - | TRBV21-1 | CARWTGRETQYF | TGTGCCAGGTGGACAGGGCGAGAGACCCAGTACTTC
TRBJ2-5 | - | - | TRBV28 | CASSPAGDRVQETQYF | TGTGCCAGCAGCCCCGCGGGAGACAGGGTCCAAGAGACCCAGTACTTC
TRBJ1-1 | few | - | TRBV9 | CASSVEGKNTEAFF | TGTGCCAGCAGCGTAGAGGGAAAGAACACTGAAGCTTTCTTT
TRBJ2-7 | - | - | TRBV7-9 | CASSWEWSSTYEQYF | TGTGCCAGCAGCTGGGAATGGAGCTCAACCTACGAGCAGTACTTC
TRBJ1-2 | - | TRBD1 | TRBV13 | CASSLGSWQGGLYGYTF | TGTGCCAGCAGCTTAGGGTCGTGGCAGGGGGGTCTCTATGGCTACACCTTC
TRBJ2-5 | - | TRBD2 | TRBV7-2 | CASSFLVLAGVTSETQYF | TGTGCCAGCAGCTTTCTGGTACTAGCGGGGGTAACGTCAGAGACCCAGTACTTC
TRBJ2-2 | - | - | TRBV13 | CASSFRKGPGSSGPGTGELFF | TGTGCCAGCAGCTTCAGAAAGGGGCCGGGTTCCTCGGGGCCTGGGACCGGGGAGCTGTTTTTT
TRBJ2-7 | - | - | TRBV10-3 | CAISESGHEQYF | TGTGCCATCAGTGAGTCGGGGCACGAGCAGTACTTC
TRBJ2-7 | once | - | TRBV21-1 | CASSKVTRVSYEQYF | TGTGCCAGCAGCAAAGTCACCAGGGTGAGCTACGAGCAGTACTTC
TRBJ1-2 | - | - | TRBV6-5 | CASSSTWGDSDGYTF | TGTGCCAGCAGTTCCACCTGGGGAGATAGCGATGGCTACACCTTC
TRBJ2-2 | few | TRBD1 | TRBV6-5 | CASTGTGIAGELFF | TGTGCCAGCACCGGGACAGGGATTGCCGGGGAGCTGTTTTTT
TRBJ1-4 | - | - | TRBV21-1 | CASSKAIGGDRGQVVREKLFF | TGTGCCAGCAGCAAAGCCATAGGTGGCGACAGGGGGCAGGTGGTTCGGGAAAAACTGTTTTTT
TRBJ2-7 | - | TRBD2 | TRBV10-2 | CASSGLAGGYEQYF | TGCGCCAGCAGCGGACTAGCCGGTGGGTACGAGCAGTACTTC
TRBJ2-3 | - | - | TRBV11-3 | CASSFAGADTQYF | TGTGCCAGCAGCTTTGCAGGAGCCGATACGCAGTATTTT
TRBJ2-7 | - | - | TRBV7-2 | CASSPEVQLTYEQYF | TGTGCCAGCAGCCCGGAAGTACAGCTAACCTACGAGCAGTACTTC
TRBJ2-1 | once | - | TRBV4-1 | CASSQVAGLSNEQFF | TGCGCCAGCAGCCAAGTCGCAGGGCTTAGCAATGAGCAGTTCTTC
TRBJ2-1 | - | - | TRBV9 | CASSVYALPYNEQFF | TGTGCCAGCAGCGTTTACGCCCTTCCCTACAATGAGCAGTTCTTC
TRBJ1-2 | - | - | TRBV28 | CASSYWAGGYTF | TGTGCCAGCAGTTACTGGGCTGGGGGCTACACCTTC
TRBJ1-1 | few | - | TRBV6-5 | CASSYYSLNTEAFF | TGTGCCAGCAGTTACTACAGTCTGAACACTGAAGCTTTCTTT
TRBJ2-5 | - | - | TRBV28 | CASSLGQQETQYF | TGTGCCAGCAGTTTGGGGCAGCAAGAGACCCAGTACTTC
TRBJ2-3 | - | - | TRBV7-6 | CASSSPSYTDTQYF | TGTGCCAGCAGCTCACCCTCCTACACAGATACGCAGTATTTT
TRBJ2-7 | - | - | TRBV5-6 | CASSLRGLGVGYEQYF | TGTGCCAGCAGCTTGCGGGGCCTGGGGGTTGGGTACGAGCAGTACTTC
TRBJ2-1 | - | - | TRBV30 | CAWEGGNEQFF | TGTGCCTGGGAAGGGGGCAATGAGCAGTTCTTC
TRBJ1-3 | - | - | TRBV5-6 | CASSGGVWAGNTIYF | TGTGCCAGCAGCGGGGGAGTCTGGGCTGGAAACACCATATATTTT
TRBJ2-5 | - | TRBD2 | TRBV14 | CASSQVWVAGGETQYF | TGTGCCAGCAGCCAAGTTTGGGTAGCGGGAGGAGAGACCCAGTACTTC
TRBJ1-2 | - | - | TRBV6-5 | CASSYPGPGRGYTF | TGTGCCAGCAGTTACCCGGGACCGGGACGGGGCTACACCTTC
TRBJ2-3 | few | TRBD2 | TRBV7-3 | CASSPTGTTTDTQYF | TGTGCCAGCAGCCCAACCGGGACTACCACAGATACGCAGTATTTT
TRBJ2-1 | - | TRBD1 | TRBV7-6 | CASSLGPQGLGLGEQFF | TGTGCCAGCAGCTTAGGCCCACAGGGGTTAGGTTTGGGTGAGCAGTTCTTC
TRBJ2-3 | - | - | TRBV4-1 | CASSGPSGWSTDTQYF | TGCGCCAGCAGCGGCCCGAGTGGGTGGAGCACAGATACGCAGTATTTT
TRBJ1-2 | - | - | TRBV4-1 | CASSRLGGAGYTF | TGCGCCAGCAGCCGACTCGGGGGGGCCGGCTACACCTTC
TRBJ2-1 | - | TRBD2 | TRBV4-2 | CASSLLTSGDSLIYNEQFF | TGTGCCAGCAGCCTTTTGACTAGCGGGGACTCCTTAATTTACAATGAGCAGTTCTTC
TRBJ2-1 | - | TRBD1 | TRBV19 | CASSILYWGTGDNEQFF | TGTGCCAGTAGTATACTTTATTGGGGGACAGGCGACAATGAGCAGTTCTTC